This T cell receptor beta chain was observed in a study of T cells in localized non-small cell lung cancer. Study-level points and caveats: Appearances in adjacent lung were noted for a median 57 of the top 100 tumor clones. Uninvolved nearby lung showed the greatest T cell clonality, exceeding that found in tumor. Sequencing involved a lone tumor region, leaving heterogeneity possible. Longer overall survival associated with higher blood T cell density; shorter survival with higher adjacent-lung clonality.

Unmatched junction bases numbered 14, after V lost 5 bases and J lost 4 bases. The CDR3 sequence is 17 residues long. Germline V gives CDR1 SGHTA, CDR2 FQGTGA. With regard to this clone: Its antigen is unidentified.

The protocol was immunoSEQ multiplex PCR, while the TCRdb copy is restricted to in-frame clones and leaves out a portion. Found here are roughly 30,000 clones, approximately 91% of them singletons; the top ten hold 4.2%. The rearrangement joins TRBV7-3 to TRBJ1-5, with 7 positions matching TRBD1. Sequencing was performed on peripheral blood mononuclear cells, taken before any cancer treatment. This TCR was sampled from a woman aged 40-75 years with stage III lung adenocarcinoma. Here the CDR3 reads CASSTQGTFMGNQPQHF. The CDR3 DNA sequence: TGTGCCAGCAGCACACAGGGGACCTTCATGGGGAATCAGCCCCAGCATTTT.